This TCR beta chain was observed in a study of long-term antiretroviral therapy in people with HIV. Study-level points and caveats: In samples taken after ART, diversity increased but remained below transplant donor control levels.

A note on this clone: Its antigen remains unidentified.

An immunoSEQ assay, version v3.0, was performed at survey level. Repertoires were generated with immunoSEQ multiplex PCR, while TCRdb's copy carries only in-frame clones and drops some. The profile shows about 22,000 clones, approximately 86% of them singletons. Before DNA extraction, 1-10 million cryopreserved PBMC were held in the samples. V lost 4 bases, J lost 4 bases, and 5 bases stayed unmatched. Germline V gene lookup returns CDR1 SGHRS and CDR2 YFSETQ. The CDR3 totals 15 residues. The sequence came from a man aged 60-69 years with HIV. The source material was unsorted PBMCs, sampled 1.3 years after starting antiretroviral therapy. V and J are TRBV5-1 and TRBJ2-3, with 11 bases lining up with TRBD1. DNA of the CDR3: TGCGCCAGCAGCCTGACGGGACAGGGGGCAGATACGCAGTATTTT. Amino acid sequence: CASSLTGQGADTQYF.